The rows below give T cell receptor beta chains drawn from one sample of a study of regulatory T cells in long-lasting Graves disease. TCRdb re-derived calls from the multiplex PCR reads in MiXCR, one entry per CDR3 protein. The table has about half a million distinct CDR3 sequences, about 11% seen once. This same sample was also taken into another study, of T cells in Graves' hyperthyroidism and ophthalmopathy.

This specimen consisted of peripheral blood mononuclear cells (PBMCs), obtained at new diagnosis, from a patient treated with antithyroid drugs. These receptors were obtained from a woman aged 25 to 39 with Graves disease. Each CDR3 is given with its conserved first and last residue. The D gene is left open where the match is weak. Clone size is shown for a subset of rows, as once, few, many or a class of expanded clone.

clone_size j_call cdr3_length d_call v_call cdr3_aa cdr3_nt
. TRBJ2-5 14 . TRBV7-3 CASSLIGREETQYF TGTGCCAGCAGCTTAATAGGCAGGGAAGAGACCCAGTACTTC
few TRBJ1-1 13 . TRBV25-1 CASSEWQPDEAFF TGTGCCAGCAGTGAGTGGCAGCCCGACGAAGCTTTCTTT
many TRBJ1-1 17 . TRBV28 CASSSIEVSDRNTEAFF TGTGCCAGCAGTTCAATAGAAGTATCGGACAGGAACACTGAAGCTTTCTTT
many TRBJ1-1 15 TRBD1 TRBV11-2 CASSSWTGVNTEAFF TGTGCCAGCAGCTCATGGACAGGGGTGAACACTGAAGCTTTCTTT
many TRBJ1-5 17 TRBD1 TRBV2 CASSFKIGQGMAQPQHF TGTGCCAGCAGTTTCAAGATCGGACAGGGGATGGCGCAGCCCCAGCATTTT
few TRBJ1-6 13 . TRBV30 CASGAQRNSPLHF TGTGCCTCAGGGGCTCAGCGGAATTCACCCCTCCACTTT
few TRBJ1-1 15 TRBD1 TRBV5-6 CASNLPGTGLSEAFF TGTGCCAGCAACCTACCCGGGACAGGGCTTTCTGAAGCTTTCTTT
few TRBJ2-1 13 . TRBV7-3 CASSLPGLNEQFF TGTGCCAGCAGCTTACCCGGGTTGAATGAGCAGTTCTTC
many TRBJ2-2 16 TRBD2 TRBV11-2 CASSLEGRGFTGELFF TGTGCCAGCAGCTTAGAAGGGAGGGGCTTCACCGGGGAGCTGTTTTTT
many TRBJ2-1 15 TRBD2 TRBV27 CASNLAGGTYNEQFF TGTGCCAGCAACCTAGCGGGAGGTACCTACAATGAGCAGTTCTTC
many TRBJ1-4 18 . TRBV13 CASSLARPGRITNEKLFF TGTGCCAGCAGCTTGGCCCGCCCCGGACGTATAACTAATGAAAAACTGTTTTTT
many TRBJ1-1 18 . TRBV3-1 CASLTPWRTNRVNTEAFF TGTGCCAGCCTAACCCCGTGGCGGACGAACAGGGTGAACACTGAAGCTTTCTTT
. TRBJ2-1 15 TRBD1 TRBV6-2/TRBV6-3 CASRQPKTGIYEQFF TGTGCCAGCAGACAGCCTAAGACAGGGATTTATGAGCAGTTCTTC
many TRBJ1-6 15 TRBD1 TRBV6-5 CASSYGQGFRTPLHF TGTGCCAGCAGTTACGGACAGGGCTTTCGGACACCCCTCCACTTT
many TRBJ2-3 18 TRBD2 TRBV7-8 CASSLPTWTSGSTDTQYF TGTGCCAGCAGCTTACCGACTTGGACTAGCGGTAGCACAGATACGCAGTATTTT
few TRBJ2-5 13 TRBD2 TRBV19 CASQRAGGETQYF TGTGCCAGTCAACGGGCCGGGGGGGAGACCCAGTACTTC
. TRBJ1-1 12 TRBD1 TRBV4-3 CASSLQGPPAFF TGCGCCAGCAGCCTACAGGGGCCTCCAGCTTTCTTT
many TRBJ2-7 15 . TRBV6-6 CASSYSGRGPYEQYF TGTGCCAGCAGTTACTCGGGCCGAGGACCCTACGAGCAGTACTTC
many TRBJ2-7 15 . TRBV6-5 CASSYLAGRTYEQYF TGTGCCAGCAGTTACTTGGCAGGGAGAACCTACGAGCAGTACTTC
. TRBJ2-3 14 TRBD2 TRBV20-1 CSALTSGRTDTQYF TGCAGTGCATTGACTAGCGGGAGAACAGATACGCAGTATTTT
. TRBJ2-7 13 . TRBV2 CASSEGAVDEQYF TGTGCCAGCAGTGAAGGGGCTGTGGACGAGCAGTACTTC
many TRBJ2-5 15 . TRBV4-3 CASSQDGDFGETQYF TGCGCCAGCAGCCAAGATGGTGACTTCGGGGAGACCCAGTACTTC
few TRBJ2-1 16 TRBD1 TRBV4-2 CASSFSFGQGGNEQFF TGTGCCAGCAGCTTTTCTTTTGGACAGGGGGGAAATGAGCAGTTCTTC